The rows below give T cell receptor beta chains drawn from one sample of a study of spatial heterogeneity in lung cancer. TCRdb analysed the 5' RACE reads with MiXCR anew, one entry per CDR3 protein. Among fewer than 40,000 distinct CDR3 sequences listed, 7.5% were seen once. The sequencing used PBMCs, collected at surgery. The receptors here all came from a male donor with early-stage non-small cell lung cancer. CDR3s include the opening cysteine and the closing phenylalanine or tryptophan. Fields, in order: V gene, CDR3 protein.

v_gene: TRBV7-2; CDR3aa: CASSLGPGKETQYF
v_gene: TRBV12-3/TRBV12-4; CDR3aa: CASRSTVSGPQHF
v_gene: TRBV3-1; CDR3aa: CASSQDNRGIYNEQFF
v_gene: TRBV4-2; CDR3aa: CASSQRRVSNYGYTF
v_gene: TRBV7-3; CDR3aa: CASSPGDRGRGGEQFF
v_gene: TRBV24-1; CDR3aa: CATSDSGTVYEQYF
v_gene: TRBV10-3; CDR3aa: CAISESQGGGTDTQYF
v_gene: TRBV7-6; CDR3aa: CASTERPGAGEQYF
v_gene: TRBV20-1; CDR3aa: CSAEAGGGTDTQYF
v_gene: TRBV4-3; CDR3aa: CASSLTGTSGGSPLHF
v_gene: TRBV18; CDR3aa: CASSPFFGSDTQYF